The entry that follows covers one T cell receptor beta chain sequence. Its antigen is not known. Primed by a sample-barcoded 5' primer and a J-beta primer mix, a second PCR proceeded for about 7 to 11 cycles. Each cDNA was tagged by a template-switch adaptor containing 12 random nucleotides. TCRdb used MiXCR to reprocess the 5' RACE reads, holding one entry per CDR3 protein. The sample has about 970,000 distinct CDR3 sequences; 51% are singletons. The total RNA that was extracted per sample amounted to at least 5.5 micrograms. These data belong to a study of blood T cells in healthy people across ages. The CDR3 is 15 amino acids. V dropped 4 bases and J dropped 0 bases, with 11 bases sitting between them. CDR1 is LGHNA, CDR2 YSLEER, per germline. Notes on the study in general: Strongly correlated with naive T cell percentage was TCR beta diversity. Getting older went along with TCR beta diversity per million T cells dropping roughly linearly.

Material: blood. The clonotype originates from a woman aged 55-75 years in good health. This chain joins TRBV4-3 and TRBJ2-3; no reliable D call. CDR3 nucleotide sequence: TGCGCCAGCAGCCTACGGATCCGGAGCACAGATACGCAGTATTTT. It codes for CASSLRIRSTDTQYF.